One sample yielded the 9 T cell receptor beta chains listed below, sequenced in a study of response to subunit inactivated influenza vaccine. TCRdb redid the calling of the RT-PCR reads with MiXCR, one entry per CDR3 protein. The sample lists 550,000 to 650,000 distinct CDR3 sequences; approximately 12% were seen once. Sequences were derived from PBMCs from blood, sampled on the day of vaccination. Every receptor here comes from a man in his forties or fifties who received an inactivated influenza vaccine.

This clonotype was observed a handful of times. The CDR3 sequence is CASRTSGDTDTQYF. In DNA, the CDR3 is TGTGCCAGCAGGACTAGCGGGGACACAGATACGCAGTATTTT. The rearrangement uses TRBV28 and TRBJ2-3, with TRBD2 identical over 11 bases. The J segment lost 2 bases and the V segment lost 6 bases, leaving 1 base of the junction unmatched. CDR1 is MDHEN and CDR2 is SYDVKM in the germline V gene. The CDR3 spans 14 residues. Based on the CDR3 plus reference TRBV28 and TRBJ2-3, the full variable domain is DVKVTQSSRYLVKRTGEKVFLECVQDMDHENMFWYRQDPGLGLRLIYFSYDVKMKEKGDIPEGYSVSREKKERFSLILESASTNQTSMYLCASRTSGDTDTQYFGPGTRLTVL.

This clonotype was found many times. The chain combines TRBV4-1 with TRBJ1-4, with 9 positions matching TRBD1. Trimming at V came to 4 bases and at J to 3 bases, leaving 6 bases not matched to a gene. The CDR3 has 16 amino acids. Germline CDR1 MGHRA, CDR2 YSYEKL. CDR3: CASSPGDRVANEKLFF. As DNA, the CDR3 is TGCGCCAGCAGCCCCGGGGACAGGGTGGCTAATGAAAAACTGTTTTTT.

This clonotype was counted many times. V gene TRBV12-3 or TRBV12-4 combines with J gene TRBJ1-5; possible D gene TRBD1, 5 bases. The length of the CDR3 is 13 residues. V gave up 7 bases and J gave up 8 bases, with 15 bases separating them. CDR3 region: CASTPSGIKPQHF. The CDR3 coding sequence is TGTGCCAGCACCCCCTCAGGGATAAAGCCCCAGCATTTT.

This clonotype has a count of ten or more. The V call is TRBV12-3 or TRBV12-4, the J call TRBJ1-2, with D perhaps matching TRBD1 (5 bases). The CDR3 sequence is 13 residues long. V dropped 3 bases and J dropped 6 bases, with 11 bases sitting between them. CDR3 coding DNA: TGTGCCAGCAGTTTTCAGGGCGGCCATGGCTACACCTTC. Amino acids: CASSFQGGHGYTF.

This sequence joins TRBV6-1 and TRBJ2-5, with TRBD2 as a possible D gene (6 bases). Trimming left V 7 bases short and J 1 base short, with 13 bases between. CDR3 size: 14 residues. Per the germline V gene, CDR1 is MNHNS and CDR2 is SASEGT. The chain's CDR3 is CASNNGLTQETQYF. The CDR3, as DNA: TGTGCCAGCAATAACGGACTAACCCAAGAGACCCAGTACTTC.

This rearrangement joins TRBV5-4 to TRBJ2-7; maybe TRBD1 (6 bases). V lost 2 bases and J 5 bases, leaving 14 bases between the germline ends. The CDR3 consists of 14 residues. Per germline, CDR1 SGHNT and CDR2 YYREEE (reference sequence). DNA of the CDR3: TGTGCCAGCAGCTTAAAGACAGGTAATGACGAGCAGTACTTC. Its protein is CASSLKTGNDEQYF.

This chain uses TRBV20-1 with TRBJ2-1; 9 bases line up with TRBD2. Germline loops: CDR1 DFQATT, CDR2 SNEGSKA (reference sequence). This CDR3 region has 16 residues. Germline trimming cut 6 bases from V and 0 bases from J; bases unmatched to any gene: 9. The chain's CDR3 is CSAKSASGVSYNEQFF. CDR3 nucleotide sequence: TGCAGTGCGAAATCTGCTAGCGGGGTCTCCTACAATGAGCAGTTCTTC.

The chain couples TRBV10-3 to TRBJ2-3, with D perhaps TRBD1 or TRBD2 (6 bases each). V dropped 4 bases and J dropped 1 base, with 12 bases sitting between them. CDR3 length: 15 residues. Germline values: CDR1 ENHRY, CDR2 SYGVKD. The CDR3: CAISGGAGRTDTQYF. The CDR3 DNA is TGTGCCATCAGTGGGGGGGCCGGTCGCACAGATACGCAGTATTTT.

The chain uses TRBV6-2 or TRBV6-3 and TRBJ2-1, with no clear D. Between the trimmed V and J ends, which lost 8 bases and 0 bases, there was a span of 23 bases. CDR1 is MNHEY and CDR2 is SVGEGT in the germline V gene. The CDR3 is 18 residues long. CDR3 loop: CASGPVSRPRSSYNEQFF. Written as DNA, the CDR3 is TGTGCCAGCGGACCCGTGAGTAGGCCCAGGAGCTCCTACAATGAGCAGTTCTTC.